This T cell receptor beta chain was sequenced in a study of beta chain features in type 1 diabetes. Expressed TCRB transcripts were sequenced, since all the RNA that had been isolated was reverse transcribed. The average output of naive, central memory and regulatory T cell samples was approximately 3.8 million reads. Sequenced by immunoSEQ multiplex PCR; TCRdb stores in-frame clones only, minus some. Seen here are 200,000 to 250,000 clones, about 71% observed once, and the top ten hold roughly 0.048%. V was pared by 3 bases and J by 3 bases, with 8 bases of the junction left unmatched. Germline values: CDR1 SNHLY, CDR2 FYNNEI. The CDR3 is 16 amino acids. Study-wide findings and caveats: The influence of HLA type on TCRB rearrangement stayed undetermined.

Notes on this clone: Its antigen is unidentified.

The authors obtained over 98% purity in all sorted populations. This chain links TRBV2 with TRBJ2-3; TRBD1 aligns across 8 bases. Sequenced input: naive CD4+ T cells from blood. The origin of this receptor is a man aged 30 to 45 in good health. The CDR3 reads CASSERQGARTDTQYF. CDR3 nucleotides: TGTGCCAGCAGTGAGCGGCAGGGGGCGAGAACAGATACGCAGTATTTT.